The next 7 T cell receptor beta chains were all read from a single sample in a study of blood T cell repertoires in COVID-19. Generated by immunoSEQ multiplex PCR, the TCRdb table keeps only in-frame clones and is missing some. Of 250,000 to 400,000 clones in the sample, 90% are singletons; the top ten hold approximately 2.5%. The sequenced sample consisted of PBMCs or T cells enriched from blood (not recorded which). These receptor sequences come from a man in his sixties who had recovered from COVID-19.

This chain uses TRBV9 with TRBJ2-7; 9 nucleotides agree with TRBD1. V gave up 4 bases and J gave up 4 bases; unmatched junction bases: 6. CDR3 length: 14 amino acids. The V gene's germline CDR1 is SGDLS and CDR2 YYNGEE. CDR3 region: CASSTGQGGYEQYF. CDR3 in DNA: TGTGCCAGCAGCACGGGACAGGGCGGTTACGAGCAGTACTTC.

The sample holds one count of this clone. V is TRBV7-9 and J is TRBJ1-3; no firm D call. Germline V gene sequence: CDR1 SEHNR, CDR2 FQNEAQ (reference sequence). Trimming left V 3 bases short and J 0 bases short, with 12 bases between. This CDR3 has 16 residues. The CDR3 loop is CASSLGEGISGNTIYF. CDR3 nucleotides: TGTGCCAGCAGCTTGGGAGAGGGCATCTCTGGAAACACCATATATTTT.

The chain couples TRBV7-2 to TRBJ2-7; D gene ambiguous. This CDR3 is 14 amino acids long. V was pared by 1 base and J by 0 bases, with 7 bases between. The V gene's germline CDR1 is SGHTA and CDR2 FQGNSA. The CDR3 sequence: CASSLEYSSYEQYF. In nucleotides, the CDR3 is TGTGCCAGCAGCTTAGAATATAGCTCCTACGAGCAGTACTTC.

This clone was seen just once. V gene TRBV4-1 combines with J gene TRBJ1-3; D remains ambiguous. The CDR3 has 15 residues. Trimming removed 2 bases from V and 0 bases from J, with 8 bases in between. Germline values: CDR1 MGHRA, CDR2 YSYEKL. CDR3 coding DNA: TGCGCCAGCAGCCAAACAGTCAACTCTGGAAACACCATATATTTT. This sequence encodes CASSQTVNSGNTIYF.

The chain has TRBV6-5 and TRBJ2-7, with TRBD2 as a possible D gene (5 bases). Trimming pared 6 bases from V and 3 bases from J, leaving 18 bases between. Per the germline V gene, CDR1 is MNHEY and CDR2 is SVGAGI. The CDR3 contains 15 residues. The CDR3 here is CASRVGLLGNYEQYF. The CDR3 DNA reads as TGTGCCAGCAGAGTCGGACTCCTGGGGAACTACGAGCAGTACTTC.

The chain links TRBV27 to TRBJ1-1; D is uncertain. The CDR3 is 13 residues long. Trimming cost V 7 bases and J 1 base, with 10 bases left between them. Germline loops: CDR1 MNHEY, CDR2 SMNVEV (reference sequence). CDR3 coding DNA: TGTGCCAGCACCGCCGGAGGGAACACTGAAGCTTTCTTT. Translated, it gives CASTAGGNTEAFF.

The chain joins TRBV19 to TRBJ2-2; a possible D gene is TRBD2 (6 bases). Germline lookup yields CDR1 LNHDA and CDR2 SQIVND (reference sequence). Trimming cost V 4 bases and J 4 bases, with 13 bases left between them. This CDR3 has 15 amino acids. CDR3 nucleotide sequence: TGTGCCAGTAGTACCGGGACGGGGGTCACCGGGGAGCTGTTTTTT. Residues: CASSTGTGVTGELFF.